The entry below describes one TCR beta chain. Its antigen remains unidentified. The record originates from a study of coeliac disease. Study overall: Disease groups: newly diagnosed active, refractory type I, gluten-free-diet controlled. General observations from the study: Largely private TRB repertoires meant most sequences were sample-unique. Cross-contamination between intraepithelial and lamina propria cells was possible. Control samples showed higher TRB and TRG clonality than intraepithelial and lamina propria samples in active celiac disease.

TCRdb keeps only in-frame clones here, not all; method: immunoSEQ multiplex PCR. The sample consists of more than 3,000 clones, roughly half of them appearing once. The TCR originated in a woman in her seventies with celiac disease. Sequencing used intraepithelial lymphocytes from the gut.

Here the CDR3 DNA reads TGTGCCAGCAGCTGGAGCGGGGTTAGCACAGATACGCAGTATTTT. Its translation: CASSWSGVSTDTQYF. The gene calls are TRBV7-3 and TRBJ2-3; 7 bases align to TRBD2. This CDR3 has 15 residues. In germline, CDR1 is SGHTA, CDR2 FQGTGA. V trimming: 4 bases; J trimming: 0 bases; junction bases outside the gene matches: 4.